These T cell receptor beta chains were read from a single sample in a study of shared clonotypes between healthy human individuals. The repertoire was sequenced with immunoSEQ multiplex PCR; TCRdb's copy has only in-frame clones and lacks some. This sample has about 1.4 million clones, with roughly 96% found just once. Material for sequencing was naive CD4+ T cells sorted from blood. The receptor set was obtained from a man younger than 40 in good health. The CDR3 runs from the conserved cysteine through the conserved F or W. D genes are given only for firm matches. The size of a clone is reported for some rows only, either as once, few or many, or as a class for expanded clones.

TRBV6-6	-	-	TRBJ1-3	TGTGCCAGCAGCTTGATCACTGGAAACACCATATATTTT	CASSLITGNTIYF
TRBV19	-	-	TRBJ1-5	TGTGCCACCGGACCTAGCAATCAGCCCCAGCATTTT	CATGPSNQPQHF
TRBV5-1	-	-	TRBJ2-2	TGCGCCAGCCTAGACGTTACCGGGGAGCTGTTTTTT	CASLDVTGELFF
TRBV4-1	once	TRBD1	TRBJ1-5	TGCGCCAGCAGCCACCCGACAGGGGGCGATACTCAGCCCCAGCATTTT	CASSHPTGGDTQPQHF
TRBV18	once	-	TRBJ2-7	TGTGCCAGCTCACCACGGCAGGGCCCTGGGTACGAGCAGTACTTC	CASSPRQGPGYEQYF
TRBV18	-	-	TRBJ1-1	TGTGCCAGCTCACCATTGGGGCGGCAGACTGAAGCTTTCTTT	CASSPLGRQTEAFF
TRBV28	-	-	TRBJ1-5	TGTGCCAGCAGCCCGGGGGGGAGTGGCAATCAGCCCCAGCATTTT	CASSPGGSGNQPQHF
TRBV18	once	TRBD2	TRBJ2-7	TGTGCCAGCTCACAACCCGGAGGGACTAGCGGTTCTGCCTCCTCCTACGAGCAGTACTTC	CASSQPGGTSGSASSYEQYF
TRBV10-2	-	-	TRBJ2-5	TGCGCCAGCAGCGGGACACAAGTAGGGACCCAGTACTTC	CASSGTQVGTQYF
TRBV19	-	TRBD1	TRBJ1-1	TGTGCCAGTAAACCACAGGGGGCGCGAATGAACACTGAAGCTTTCTTT	CASKPQGARMNTEAFF
TRBV30	-	-	TRBJ2-5	TGTGCCTGGAGTAGGGGACACTGGGGGACCCAGTACTTC	CAWSRGHWGTQYF
TRBV7-9	-	-	TRBJ1-1	TGTGCCAGCAGCCGGATGACTGAAGCTTTCTTT	CASSRMTEAFF
TRBV29-1	-	-	TRBJ2-5	TGCAGCGTTCGGGGTAGAGTCCAAGAGACCCAGTACTTC	CSVRGRVQETQYF
TRBV9	-	-	TRBJ2-1	TGTGCCAGCAGCTCAAGGACCTACAATGAGCAGTTCTTC	CASSSRTYNEQFF
TRBV6-1	-	-	TRBJ2-2	TGTGCCAGCAGTGAAAAGTGGGGTGGCACCGGGGAGCTGTTTTTT	CASSEKWGGTGELFF
TRBV5-1	-	-	TRBJ2-2	TGCGCCAGCAGCTTACTACAGGTGAACACCGGGGAGCTGTTTTTT	CASSLLQVNTGELFF
TRBV27	-	TRBD2	TRBJ2-7	TGTGCCAGCAGTTTTCTTAGCGGGAGCGGCTACGAGCAGTACTTC	CASSFLSGSGYEQYF
TRBV7-3	-	-	TRBJ2-6	TGTGCCAGCAGCTCGTCCGTTGGCGGGGCTGGGGCCAACGTCCTGACTTTC	CASSSSVGGAGANVLTF
TRBV11-3	-	TRBD2	TRBJ2-3	TGTGCCAGCAGCGCGAGGTCGGGAGGGGTTACAGATACGCAGTATTTT	CASSARSGGVTDTQYF
TRBV2	few	-	TRBJ1-1	TGTGCCAGCAGTGATTACGAGAACACTGAAGCTTTCTTT	CASSDYENTEAFF
TRBV28	-	TRBD1	TRBJ2-7	TGTGCCAGCAGCCAACAGACAGGGGGCACCTACGAGCAGTACTTC	CASSQQTGGTYEQYF
TRBV6-5	-	-	TRBJ2-3	TGTGCCAGCAGCAAGATTGTACAAGATACGCAGTATTTT	CASSKIVQDTQYF
TRBV4-2	-	-	TRBJ1-5	TGTGCCAGCAGCCATATAGGGACCTCTCATAGCAATCAGCCCCAGCATTTT	CASSHIGTSHSNQPQHF
TRBV10-2	-	-	TRBJ1-1	TGCGCCAGCAGTGTTAACATGGTTGTGCGGACTGAAGCTTTCTTT	CASSVNMVVRTEAFF
TRBV30	once	TRBD1	TRBJ1-4	TGTGCCTGGAGTTACAGGGGTATTAATGAAAAACTGTTTTTT	CAWSYRGINEKLFF
TRBV7-9	once	TRBD2	TRBJ2-1	TGTGCCAGCAGCCTTGGACTAGCGGGAGTTGGTGAGCAGTTCTTC	CASSLGLAGVGEQFF
TRBV6-1	-	TRBD1	TRBJ2-3	TGTGCCAGCAGTGAAGGGGACAGACCTAGCACAGATACGCAGTATTTT	CASSEGDRPSTDTQYF
TRBV6-1	-	-	TRBJ1-1	TGTGCCGCTTCCGGGACAACGAACACTGAAGCTTTCTTT	CAASGTTNTEAFF
TRBV29-1	-	-	TRBJ2-5	TGCAGCGTTGTGGGACCAGGGGAAGAGACCCAGTACTTC	CSVVGPGEETQYF
TRBV5-1	once	-	TRBJ2-3	TGCGCCAGCAGCTTCCACGGTCTAGCAGGTAGCACAGATACGCAGTATTTT	CASSFHGLAGSTDTQYF
TRBV9	-	-	TRBJ2-6	TGTGCCAGCAGCGTAGATCCCGCCCCGGCAGGGGCCAACGTCCTGACTTTC	CASSVDPAPAGANVLTF
TRBV6-5	-	TRBD2	TRBJ2-5	TGTGCCAGCCGGGGAGGGGCCCAAGAGACCCAGTACTTC	CASRGGAQETQYF
TRBV7-7	-	-	TRBJ2-2	TGTGCTAGCAGCATCGACCCGATCCCCGGGGAGCTGTTTTTT	CASSIDPIPGELFF
TRBV7-9	-	-	TRBJ2-2	TGTGCCAGCAGCCCCTCCCCGGGTGGCCTTACTACCGGGGAGCTGTTTTTT	CASSPSPGGLTTGELFF
TRBV15	-	-	TRBJ2-5	TGTGCCACCAGCAGAGTTCATCCCGGGACCCAAGAGACCCAGTACTTC	CATSRVHPGTQETQYF
TRBV7-2	-	TRBD2	TRBJ2-7	TGTGCCAGCAGCCAGGGACTAGCGAAAAGCGAGCAGTACTTC	CASSQGLAKSEQYF